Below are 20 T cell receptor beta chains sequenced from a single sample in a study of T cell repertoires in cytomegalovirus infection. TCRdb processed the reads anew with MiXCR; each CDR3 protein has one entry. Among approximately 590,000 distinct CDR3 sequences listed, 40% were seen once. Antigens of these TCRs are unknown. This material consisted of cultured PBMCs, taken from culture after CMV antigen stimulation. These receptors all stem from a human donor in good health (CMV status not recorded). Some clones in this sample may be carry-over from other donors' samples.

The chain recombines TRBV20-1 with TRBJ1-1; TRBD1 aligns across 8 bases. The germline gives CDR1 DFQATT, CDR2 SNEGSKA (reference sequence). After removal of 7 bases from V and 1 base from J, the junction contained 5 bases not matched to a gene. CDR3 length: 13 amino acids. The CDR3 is CSVPGQENTEAFF. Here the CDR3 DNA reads TGCAGTGTCCCGGGACAGGAGAACACTGAAGCTTTCTTT.

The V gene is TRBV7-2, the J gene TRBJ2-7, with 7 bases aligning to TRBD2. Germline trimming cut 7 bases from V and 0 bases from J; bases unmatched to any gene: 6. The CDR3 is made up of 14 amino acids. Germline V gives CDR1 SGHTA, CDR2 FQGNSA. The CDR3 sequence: CASNWGGSSYEQYF. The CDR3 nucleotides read TGTGCCAGCAACTGGGGGGGATCCTCCTACGAGCAGTACTTC.

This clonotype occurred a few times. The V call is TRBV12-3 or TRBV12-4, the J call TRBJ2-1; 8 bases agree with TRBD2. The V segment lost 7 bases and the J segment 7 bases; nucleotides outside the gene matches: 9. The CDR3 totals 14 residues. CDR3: CASIPREGGNEQFF. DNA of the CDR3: TGTGCCAGCATTCCCCGGGAGGGGGGGAATGAGCAGTTCTTC.

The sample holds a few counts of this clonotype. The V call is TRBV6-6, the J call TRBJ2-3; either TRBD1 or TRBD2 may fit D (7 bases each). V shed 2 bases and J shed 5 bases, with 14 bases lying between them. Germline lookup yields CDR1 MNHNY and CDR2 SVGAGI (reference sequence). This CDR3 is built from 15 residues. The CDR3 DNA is TGTGCCAGCAGTTACGGGGCAGGGGGGGTAGATACGCAGTATTTT. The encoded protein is CASSYGAGGVDTQYF.

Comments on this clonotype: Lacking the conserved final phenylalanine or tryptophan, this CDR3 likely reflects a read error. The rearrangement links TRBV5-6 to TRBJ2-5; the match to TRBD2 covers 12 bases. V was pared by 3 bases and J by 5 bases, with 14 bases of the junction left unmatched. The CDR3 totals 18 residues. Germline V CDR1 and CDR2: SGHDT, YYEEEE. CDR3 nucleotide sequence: TGTGCCAGCAGCTCCACCACACTAGCGGGGGGATTCAGGGAGACCCAGTACCTC. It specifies CASSSTTLAGGFRETQYL.

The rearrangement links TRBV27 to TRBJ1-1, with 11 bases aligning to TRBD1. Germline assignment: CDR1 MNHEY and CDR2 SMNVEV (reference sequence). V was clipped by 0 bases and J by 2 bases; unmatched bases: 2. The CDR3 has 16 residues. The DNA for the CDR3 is TGTGCCAGCAGTTTATCTGGACAGGGGGCAAACACTGAAGCTTTCTTT. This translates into CASSLSGQGANTEAFF.

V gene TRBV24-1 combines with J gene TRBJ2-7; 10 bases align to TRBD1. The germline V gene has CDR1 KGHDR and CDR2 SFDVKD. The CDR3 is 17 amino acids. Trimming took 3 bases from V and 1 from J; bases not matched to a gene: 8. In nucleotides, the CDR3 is TGTGCCACCAGTGATCCGGACAGGGGGTTTCTTTCCTACGAGCAGTACTTC. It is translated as CATSDPDRGFLSYEQYF.

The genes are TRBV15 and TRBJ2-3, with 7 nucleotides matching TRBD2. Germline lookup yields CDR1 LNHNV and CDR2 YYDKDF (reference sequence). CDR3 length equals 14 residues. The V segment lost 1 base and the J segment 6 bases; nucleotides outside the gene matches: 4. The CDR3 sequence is CATSRGQGGDTQYF. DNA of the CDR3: TGTGCCACCAGCAGAGGGCAGGGAGGGGATACGCAGTATTTT.

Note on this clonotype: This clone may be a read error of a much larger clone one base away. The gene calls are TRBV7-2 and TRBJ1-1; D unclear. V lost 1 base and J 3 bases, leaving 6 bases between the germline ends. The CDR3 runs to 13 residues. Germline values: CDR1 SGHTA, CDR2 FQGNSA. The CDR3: CASSLGQYTEAFF. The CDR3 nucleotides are TGTGCCAGCAGCTTAGGGCAGTACACTGAAGCTTTCTTT. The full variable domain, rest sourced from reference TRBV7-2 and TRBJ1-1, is GAGVSQSPSNKVTEKGKDVELRCDPISGHTALYWYRQSLGQGLEFLIYFQGNSAPDKSGLPSDRFSAERTGGSVSTLTIQRTQQEDSAVYLCASSLGQYTEAFFGQGTRLTVV.

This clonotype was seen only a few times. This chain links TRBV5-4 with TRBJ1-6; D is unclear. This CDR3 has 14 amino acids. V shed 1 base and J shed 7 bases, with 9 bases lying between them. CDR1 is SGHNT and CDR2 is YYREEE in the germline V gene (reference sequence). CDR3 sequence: CASSLQATNSPLHF. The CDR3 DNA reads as TGTGCCAGCAGCTTGCAGGCGACAAATTCACCCCTCCACTTT.

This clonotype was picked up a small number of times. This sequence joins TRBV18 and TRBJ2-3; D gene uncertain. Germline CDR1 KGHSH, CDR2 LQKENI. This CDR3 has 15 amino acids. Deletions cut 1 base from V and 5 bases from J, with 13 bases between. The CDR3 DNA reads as TGTGCCAGCTCACCACGCCTAGATGGGCAAGATACGCAGTATTTT. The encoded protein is CASSPRLDGQDTQYF.

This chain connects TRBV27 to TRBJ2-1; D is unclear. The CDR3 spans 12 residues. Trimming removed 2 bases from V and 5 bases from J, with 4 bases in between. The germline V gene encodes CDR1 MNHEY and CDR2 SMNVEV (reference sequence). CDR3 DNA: TGTGCCAGCAGTTTACCCAACAATGAGCAGTTCTTC. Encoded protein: CASSLPNNEQFF.

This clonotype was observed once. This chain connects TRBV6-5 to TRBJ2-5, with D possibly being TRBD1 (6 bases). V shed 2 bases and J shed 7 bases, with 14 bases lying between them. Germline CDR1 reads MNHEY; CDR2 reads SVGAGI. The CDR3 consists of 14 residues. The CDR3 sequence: CASSYAARGGTQYF. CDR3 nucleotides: TGTGCCAGCAGTTACGCGGCCAGAGGGGGGACCCAGTACTTC.

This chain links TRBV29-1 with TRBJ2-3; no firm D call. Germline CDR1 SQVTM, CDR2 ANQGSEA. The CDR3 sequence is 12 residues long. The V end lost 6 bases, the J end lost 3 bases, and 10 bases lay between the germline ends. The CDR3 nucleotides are TGCAGCGTGGATGATGGGACAGATACGCAGTATTTT. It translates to CSVDDGTDTQYF.

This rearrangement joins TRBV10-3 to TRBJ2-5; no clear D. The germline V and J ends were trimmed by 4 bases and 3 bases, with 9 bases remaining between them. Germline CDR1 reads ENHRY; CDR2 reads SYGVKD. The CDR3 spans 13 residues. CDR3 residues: CAISAGAEETQYF. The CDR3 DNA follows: TGTGCCATCAGTGCGGGCGCCGAAGAGACCCAGTACTTC.

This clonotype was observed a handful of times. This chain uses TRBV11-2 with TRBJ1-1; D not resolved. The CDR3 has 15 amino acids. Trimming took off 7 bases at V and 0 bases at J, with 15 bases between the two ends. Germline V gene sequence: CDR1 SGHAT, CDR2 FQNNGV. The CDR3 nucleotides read TGTGCCAGCACCGCTGCCGGCACACTGAACACTGAAGCTTTCTTT. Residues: CASTAAGTLNTEAFF.

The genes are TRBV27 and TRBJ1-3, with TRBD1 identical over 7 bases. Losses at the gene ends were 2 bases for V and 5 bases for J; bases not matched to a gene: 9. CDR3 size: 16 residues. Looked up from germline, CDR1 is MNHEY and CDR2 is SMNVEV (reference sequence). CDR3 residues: CASSLNPPGGRNTIYF. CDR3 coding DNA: TGTGCCAGCAGTTTAAATCCACCAGGGGGGAGAAACACCATATATTTT.

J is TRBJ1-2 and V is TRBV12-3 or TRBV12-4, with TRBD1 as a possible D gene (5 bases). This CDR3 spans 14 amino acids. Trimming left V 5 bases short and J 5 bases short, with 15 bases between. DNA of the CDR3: TGTGCCAGCAGTGAGACACGACAGTATTATGGCTACACCTTC. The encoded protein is CASSETRQYYGYTF.

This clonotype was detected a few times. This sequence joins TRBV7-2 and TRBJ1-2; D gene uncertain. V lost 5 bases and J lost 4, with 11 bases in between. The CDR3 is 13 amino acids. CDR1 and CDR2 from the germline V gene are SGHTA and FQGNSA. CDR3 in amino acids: CASSAYRVYGYTF. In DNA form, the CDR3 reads TGTGCCAGCAGCGCCTACCGGGTCTATGGCTACACCTTC.

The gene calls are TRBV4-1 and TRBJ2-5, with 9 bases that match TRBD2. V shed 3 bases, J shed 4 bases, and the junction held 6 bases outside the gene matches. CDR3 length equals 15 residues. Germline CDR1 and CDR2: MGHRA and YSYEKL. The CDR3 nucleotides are TGCGCCAGCAGCCAGGGCGTTAGCGGGGGAGAGACCCAGTACTTC. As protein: CASSQGVSGGETQYF.